The next 5 T cell receptor beta chains were all read from a single sample in a study of early T cells in non-severe SARS-CoV-2 infection. TCRdb re-called the 5' RACE reads through MiXCR, storing one row per CDR3 protein. Of 100,000 to 120,000 distinct CDR3 sequences listed, roughly 12% were seen once; the top ten hold 3% to 4.5%. The material sequenced was whole blood, taken at baseline. The receptors come from an adult who was a healthcare worker with PCR-confirmed SARS-CoV-2 infection or an uninfected control (not recorded which).

This clonotype was seen more than once but under ten times. J is TRBJ1-2 and V is TRBV3-1; D is unresolved. Trimming removed 5 bases from V and 2 bases from J, with 9 bases in between. Germline values: CDR1 LGHDT, CDR2 YNNKEL (reference sequence). The CDR3 length is 13 residues. The CDR3 loop reads CASSDGWNYGYTF. DNA of the CDR3: TGTGCCAGCAGCGACGGCTGGAACTATGGCTACACCTTC.

Only a few counts were recorded for this clonotype. V gene TRBV20-1 combines with J gene TRBJ1-4, with 7 bases aligning to TRBD1. There are 13 residues in the CDR3. The ends lost 5 bases at V and 5 bases at J; junction bases unmatched: 5. Germline V gene data show CDR1 as DFQATT and CDR2 as SNEGSKA (reference sequence). This CDR3 reads CSAGDRGNEKLFF. The CDR3 DNA follows: TGCAGTGCTGGGGACAGAGGGAATGAAAAACTGTTTTTT.

The rearrangement links TRBV7-2 to TRBJ2-7, with a tentative D call TRBD2 (6 bases). Trimming removed 1 base at V and 3 bases at J, with 7 bases between. Germline CDR1 reads SGHTA; CDR2 reads FQGNSA. CDR3 length: 13 residues. Written as DNA, the CDR3 is TGTGCCAGCAGCTTAGTCGGGGGCTACGAGCAGTACTTC. This encodes CASSLVGGYEQYF.

The chain recombines TRBV7-9 with TRBJ1-1; weak D call: TRBD1 (5 bases). Germline V gene lookup returns CDR1 SEHNR and CDR2 FQNEAQ (reference sequence). This CDR3 is built from 13 residues. V lost 4 bases and J 6 bases, leaving 12 bases between the germline ends. CDR3 protein: CASSSRMGAEAFF. The CDR3 DNA follows: TGTGCCAGCAGCTCGCGGATGGGGGCTGAAGCTTTCTTT.

This clonotype was picked up many times. This CDR3 reads CASALAPGANSPLHF. The CDR3 nucleotides are TGCGCCAGCGCCCTGGCGCCAGGGGCTAATTCACCCCTCCACTTT. This rearrangement joins TRBV5-1 to TRBJ1-6; D perhaps matches TRBD1 (6 bases). The V end lost 7 bases, the J end lost 6 bases, and 17 bases lay between the germline ends. Germline V gives CDR1 SGHRS, CDR2 YFSETQ. There are 15 residues in the CDR3.